Presented here are 32 T cell receptor beta chains from one specimen sequenced in a study of OX40 agonist ivuxolimab in advanced cancers. Method: immunoSEQ multiplex PCR; TCRdb's copy keeps in-frame clones and lacks some. Altogether roughly 56,000 clones are present, about four fifths being singletons, with the ten largest covering 1.4% to 1.5%. Material: CD4+ or CD8+ T cells sorted from blood, obtained in a trial of the OX40 agonist ivuxolimab. The receptors originated from an adult with an advanced solid tumor such as melanoma, head and neck, liver or kidney cancer.

CDR3 protein: CSVEGVRNEQFF. DNA of the CDR3: TGCAGCGTTGAAGGGGTTAGGAATGAGCAGTTCTTC. The chain combines TRBV29-1 with TRBJ2-1, with D unresolved. Trimming left V 1 base short and J 7 bases short, with 8 bases between. The CDR3 length is 12 residues. Germline loops: CDR1 SQVTM, CDR2 ANQGSEA.

The chain has TRBV10-3 and TRBJ1-4; D is ambiguous. The V gene's germline CDR1 is ENHRY and CDR2 SYGVKD. The CDR3 sequence is 14 residues long. V lost 8 bases and J 6 bases, leaving 16 bases between the germline ends. CDR3 region: CAIGSRHSDEKLFF. CDR3 nucleotide sequence: TGTGCCATCGGATCCCGACACTCGGATGAAAAACTGTTTTTT.

The chain recombines TRBV5-1 with TRBJ2-3; D uncertain. Germline V gene sequence: CDR1 SGHRS, CDR2 YFSETQ. The V end lost 0 bases, the J end lost 1 base, and 9 bases lay between the germline ends. There are 15 residues in the CDR3. DNA of the CDR3: TGCGCCAGCAGCTTGGGTGATTTCGGCACAGATACGCAGTATTTT. The encoded protein is CASSLGDFGTDTQYF.

This clone was seen more than once but under ten times. The V and J genes are TRBV7-6 and TRBJ2-2, with TRBD2 matching over 9 bases. J gave up 0 bases and V 8 bases, and 1 base lay outside the gene matches. The CDR3 runs 14 residues. Germline lookup yields CDR1 SGHVS and CDR2 FNYEAQ. This CDR3 is CASGLASNTGELFF. CDR3 nucleotide sequence: TGTGCCAGCGGACTAGCGTCGAACACCGGGGAGCTGTTTTTT.

V usage is TRBV7-6 and J usage is TRBJ1-1, with D uncertain. The CDR3 runs 14 residues. Germline CDR1 is SGHVS and CDR2 is FNYEAQ. The V end was cut by 3 bases, the J end by 0 bases, with 8 bases between. In DNA, the CDR3 is TGTGCCAGCAGCTTGGGTGACTTGAACACTGAAGCTTTCTTT. Its protein is CASSLGDLNTEAFF.

The chain links TRBV30 to TRBJ1-3; TRBD1 matches 8 bases. Germline V gene lookup returns CDR1 GTSNPN and CDR2 SVGIG (reference sequence). CDR3 length: 14 amino acids. V trimming: 1 base; J trimming: 8 bases; junction bases outside the gene matches: 7. This CDR3 is CAWSGLTGVDTIYF. The CDR3 DNA reads TGTGCCTGGAGTGGGTTGACAGGGGTGGACACCATATATTTT.

This CDR3 is CASSLDGRGGYTF. The DNA of the CDR3 is TGTGCCAGCAGCTTAGACGGCAGAGGTGGCTACACCTTC. The chain combines TRBV11-2 with TRBJ1-2; no firm D call. CDR1 and CDR2 from the germline V gene are SGHAT and FQNNGV. This CDR3 spans 13 amino acids. V was shortened by 0 bases and J by 7 bases, with 9 bases between the two germline ends.

This rearrangement joins TRBV28 to TRBJ2-2, with TRBD1 identical over 7 bases. The V segment lost 3 bases and the J segment 5 bases; nucleotides outside the gene matches: 12. The CDR3 consists of 17 residues. Germline-derived CDR1 and CDR2 are MDHEN and SYDVKM. The CDR3: CASSLSRQGMYTGELFF. In nucleotides, the CDR3 is TGTGCCAGCAGTTTGTCTAGACAGGGTATGTATACCGGGGAGCTGTTTTTT.

This chain links TRBV5-1 with TRBJ2-7; 12 nucleotides align to TRBD2. The V gene's germline CDR1 is SGHRS and CDR2 YFSETQ. The CDR3 loop spans 16 amino acids. Trimming took 3 bases from V and 0 from J; bases not matched to a gene: 4. CDR3 in amino acids: CASSSTSGSYSYEQYF. As DNA, the CDR3 is TGCGCCAGCAGCTCGACTAGCGGGAGTTACTCCTACGAGCAGTACTTC.

The rearrangement joins TRBV30 to TRBJ1-2; D perhaps matches TRBD1 (5 bases). Trimming removed 2 bases from V and 2 bases from J, with 12 bases in between. CDR1 and CDR2 from the germline V gene are GTSNPN and SVGIG (reference sequence). This CDR3 has 14 amino acids. The CDR3 coding sequence is TGTGCCTGGAGTAGGCAGGGCCGCAACTATGGCTACACCTTC. Translated, it gives CAWSRQGRNYGYTF.

This chain connects TRBV7-2 to TRBJ2-5; 8 bases line up with TRBD2. This CDR3 has 17 residues. Germline CDR1 reads SGHTA; CDR2 reads FQGNSA. Trimming cost V 5 bases and J 4 bases; bases outside gene matches: 15. This CDR3 reads CASSRRGGTSARETQYF. The CDR3 bases are TGTGCCAGCAGCCGACGGGGGGGGACTAGTGCTAGAGAGACCCAGTACTTC.

The chain employs TRBV5-1 and TRBJ1-4; TRBD1 aligns across 7 bases. The CDR3 sequence is 13 residues long. The V gene end was trimmed by 3 bases and the J gene end by 8 bases; junction bases not matched to a gene: 4. CDR1 and CDR2 (germline): SGHRS, YFSETQ. CDR3 residues: CASSWGQSEKLFF. For the CDR3, the DNA is TGCGCCAGCAGCTGGGGACAGAGCGAAAAACTGTTTTTT.

The chain is built from TRBV4-2 and TRBJ1-1, with D possibly matching TRBD1 (5 bases). Between the trimmed V and J ends, which lost 4 bases and 0 bases, there was a span of 24 bases. Germline V gives CDR1 LGHNA, CDR2 YNFKEQ. The CDR3 has 19 residues. CDR3 sequence: CASSLSPSGHPLMNTEAFF. The CDR3 region has the DNA TGTGCCAGCAGCCTTTCCCCTTCAGGACATCCTCTTATGAACACTGAAGCTTTCTTT.

This clone showed up just once. The gene calls are TRBV2 and TRBJ2-1; a possible D gene is TRBD1 (6 bases). The CDR3 extends over 14 amino acids. Between the trimmed V and J ends, which lost 7 bases and 10 bases, there was a span of 20 bases. Germline V gene sequence: CDR1 SNHLY, CDR2 FYNNEI. The CDR3 protein is CASIKTGLTGEQFF. The CDR3, as DNA: TGTGCCAGCATCAAGACAGGTCTAACGGGGGAGCAGTTCTTC. Drawing the rest from reference TRBV2 and TRBJ2-1, the complete variable domain is EPEVTQTPSHQVTQMGQEVILRCVPISNHLYFYWYRQILGQKVEFLVSFYNNEISEKSEIFDDQFSVERPDGSNFTLKIRSTKLEDSAMYFCASIKTGLTGEQFFGPGTRLTVL.

The V gene is TRBV10-2, the J gene TRBJ1-1, with D tentatively TRBD1 (5 bases). The CDR3 loop spans 16 amino acids. The V end lost 6 bases, the J end lost 1 base, and 18 bases lay between the germline ends. Looked up from germline, CDR1 is WSHSY and CDR2 is SAAADI. The CDR3 sequence: CASSDRLRNPNTEAFF. In DNA form, the CDR3 reads TGCGCCAGCAGCGACAGATTAAGGAACCCGAACACTGAAGCTTTCTTT.

The J gene is TRBJ1-1, the V gene TRBV5-6, with 9 bases matching TRBD1. The germline V gene encodes CDR1 SGHDT and CDR2 YYEEEE. The CDR3 contains 16 residues. The ends lost 4 bases at V and 6 bases at J; junction bases unmatched: 13. The CDR3 region has the DNA TGTGCCAGCAGCCCAAGGTGGACAGGGGCAGGCGCTGAAGCTTTCTTT. Its translation: CASSPRWTGAGAEAFF.

The rearrangement links TRBV7-3 to TRBJ2-3; D may correspond to TRBD1 or TRBD2 (6 bases each). Trimming shortened V by 5 bases and J by 4 bases, and 16 bases separated the two germline ends. This CDR3 contains 15 residues. Looked up from germline, CDR1 is SGHTA and CDR2 is FQGTGA. The CDR3 spells CASSRSGGQPDTQYF. The CDR3 DNA sequence: TGTGCCAGCAGCCGCTCCGGGGGCCAGCCAGATACGCAGTATTTT.

The CDR3 here is CASSLGADYTQYF. The DNA of the CDR3 is TGTGCCAGCAGCTTAGGGGCGGACTATACGCAGTATTTT. The V call is TRBV7-2, the J call TRBJ2-3; tentatively, D is TRBD2 (5 bases). Trimming left V 1 base short and J 7 bases short, with 9 bases between. This CDR3 has 13 residues. From germline, CDR1 is SGHTA and CDR2 FQGNSA.

The J gene is TRBJ2-1, the V gene TRBV11-2; D gene unclear. Looked up from germline, CDR1 is SGHAT and CDR2 is FQNNGV. With 1 base removed from V and 4 bases from J, the gap between germline ends came to 8 bases. This CDR3 comprises 14 residues. In nucleotides, the CDR3 is TGTGCCAGCAGCTTAGCTGGACGGTACAATGAGCAGTTCTTC. It specifies CASSLAGRYNEQFF.

The chain links TRBV6-1 to TRBJ1-1; TRBD1 matches 7 bases. Germline V gives CDR1 MNHNS, CDR2 SASEGT. The CDR3 is made up of 13 amino acids. Unmatched junction bases numbered 4, after V lost 6 bases and J lost 3 bases. CDR3 bases: TGTGCCAGCAGGGAGGGACAGTACACTGAAGCTTTCTTT. Protein sequence: CASREGQYTEAFF.

This clone was recorded a few times. Relative to the germline gene, one junction end is altered; a read error may explain this. V is TRBV7-7 and J is TRBJ2-1; 7 nucleotides align to TRBD2. Germline assignment: CDR1 SSHAT and CDR2 FNYEAQ (reference sequence). CDR3 length: 13 residues. The CDR3 nucleotides are TGTGCTAGCAGCCCGAAGCGGGACGGTGAGCAGTTCTTC. Its protein product is CASSPKRDGEQFF.

The chain employs TRBV30 and TRBJ1-1; no clear D. The germline gives CDR1 GTSNPN, CDR2 SVGIG (reference sequence). The CDR3 runs 12 residues. V gave up 7 bases and J gave up 1 base, with 10 bases separating them. CDR3 nucleotides: TGTGCCTCCCGGCGGAGGAACACTGAAGCTTTCTTT. Its protein is CASRRRNTEAFF.

The V gene is TRBV5-6, the J gene TRBJ2-5; TRBD1 matches at 7 bases. CDR1 and CDR2 (germline): SGHDT, YYEEEE. V lost 0 bases and J lost 5; bases outside the gene matches: 10. The CDR3 loop spans 16 amino acids. The CDR3 loop reads CASSLANRDSRETQYF. CDR3 sequence (DNA): TGTGCCAGCAGCTTGGCCAACCGGGACAGTAGGGAGACCCAGTACTTC.

A single count supports this clone. This chain uses TRBV9 with TRBJ2-5; D assignment may be TRBD1 or TRBD2 (6 bases each). CDR1 and CDR2 from the germline V gene are SGDLS and YYNGEE. V lost 3 bases, J lost 3 bases, and 12 bases lay in between. This CDR3 has 14 residues. The CDR3 loop is CASSGRGAKETQYF. CDR3 sequence (DNA): TGTGCCAGCAGCGGGAGGGGGGCAAAAGAGACCCAGTACTTC.

V and J are TRBV5-8 and TRBJ2-1, with 14 bases lining up with TRBD2. Germline loops: CDR1 SGHTS, CDR2 YDEGEE. J gave up 8 bases and V 3 bases, and 10 bases lay outside the gene matches. The CDR3 length is 17 residues. The CDR3 bases are TGTGCCAGCAGCTCCACACTCGGACTAGCGGGAGGAGATGAGCAGTTCTTC. This gives the protein CASSSTLGLAGGDEQFF.

The genes are TRBV5-1 and TRBJ2-1, with 8 bases matching TRBD2. Germline V gives CDR1 SGHRS, CDR2 YFSETQ. This CDR3 has 14 residues. V lost 10 bases and J lost 7; bases outside the gene matches: 13. CDR3 DNA: TGCGCCTCAGCGAGCGGGACTAGGGGTAATGAGCAGTTCTTC. It specifies CASASGTRGNEQFF.

The chain links TRBV10-3 to TRBJ2-5; D call uncertain. CDR1 and CDR2 from the germline V gene are ENHRY and SYGVKD. There are 11 residues in the CDR3. The germline V and J ends were trimmed by 3 bases and 5 bases, with 4 bases remaining between them. The DNA of the CDR3 is TGTGCCATCAGTGAAAGGGAGACCCAGTACTTC. It encodes CAISERETQYF.

This chain links TRBV15 with TRBJ2-5; the D gene is possibly TRBD2 (7 bases). V lost 2 bases, J lost 7 bases, and 17 bases lay in between. The germline V gene has CDR1 LNHNV and CDR2 YYDKDF (reference sequence). The CDR3 spans 15 residues. This CDR3 is CATSRKKGGSATQYF. DNA for the CDR3: TGTGCCACCAGCAGAAAAAAGGGGGGGTCCGCGACCCAGTACTTC.

The chain couples TRBV5-4 to TRBJ2-7; D is possibly TRBD1 or TRBD2 (6 bases each). This CDR3 has 15 amino acids. Trimming cost V 4 bases and J 1 base, with 15 bases left between them. Looked up from germline, CDR1 is SGHNT and CDR2 is YYREEE (reference sequence). CDR3 protein: CASSDLGGRSYEQYF. CDR3 sequence (DNA): TGTGCCAGCAGCGACCTCGGGGGCCGGTCCTACGAGCAGTACTTC.

Worth noting for this clone: One end of the junction fails to match germline, which may point to a read error. The CDR3 region is CASSLPHRGLILNF. The CDR3 DNA follows: TGTGCCAGCAGCTTACCTCATAGGGGACTAATTTTGAACTTC. This chain connects TRBV7-2 to TRBJ2-4; 7 nucleotides align to TRBD2. CDR3 size: 14 residues. Germline V gives CDR1 SGHTA, CDR2 FQGNSA.

J is TRBJ2-1 and V is TRBV2; possible D gene TRBD1, 5 bases. This CDR3 contains 13 residues. Germline V gene sequence: CDR1 SNHLY, CDR2 FYNNEI. Trimming took off 6 bases at V and 6 bases at J, with 12 bases between the two ends. The CDR3 nucleotides read TGTGCCAGCAGACCGACAGCCGCCAATGAGCAGTTCTTC. Residues: CASRPTAANEQFF.

This chain joins TRBV6-6 and TRBJ2-2; D is possibly TRBD2 (5 bases). The ends were cut back, 6 bases at V and 0 bases at J, with 11 bases in the middle. CDR3 size: 15 residues. Germline V CDR1 and CDR2: MNHNY, SVGAGI (reference sequence). The CDR3 DNA reads TGTGCCAGCAGCCCCACGGGGTCGAACACCGGGGAGCTGTTTTTT. Protein product: CASSPTGSNTGELFF.